The clone carrying this T cell receptor (beta chain) came up once. Per the original methods: Nucleated cell counts were estimated from reference gene primer amplification. Clones were read by immunoSEQ multiplex PCR, and TCRdb kept only the in-frame ones, dropping some. The V and J calls and the clone size are those of that table, but D and trimming were determined from the DNA. The sample lists over 120,000 clones, around 85% occurring once. V lost 4 bases and J lost 1, with 11 bases in between. Germline lookup yields CDR1 GTSNPN and CDR2 SVGIG (reference sequence). The CDR3 extends over 14 amino acids. The data were obtained in a study of blood T cell repertoires in COVID-19. At the level of the study: The United States, Italy and Spain supplied acute and convalescent COVID-19 samples. T cells, B-cell-depleted T cells, or PBMCs provided the cDNA or gDNA that served as material.

J is TRBJ1-5 and V is TRBV30; tentatively, D is TRBD1 (5 bases). The TCR was taken from a woman aged 80 or over with acute or convalescent COVID-19. Material for sequencing was peripheral blood. CDR3: CAWTSRGSNQPQHF. CDR3 DNA sequence: TGTGCCTGGACCTCCCGGGGGAGCAATCAGCCCCAGCATTTT.